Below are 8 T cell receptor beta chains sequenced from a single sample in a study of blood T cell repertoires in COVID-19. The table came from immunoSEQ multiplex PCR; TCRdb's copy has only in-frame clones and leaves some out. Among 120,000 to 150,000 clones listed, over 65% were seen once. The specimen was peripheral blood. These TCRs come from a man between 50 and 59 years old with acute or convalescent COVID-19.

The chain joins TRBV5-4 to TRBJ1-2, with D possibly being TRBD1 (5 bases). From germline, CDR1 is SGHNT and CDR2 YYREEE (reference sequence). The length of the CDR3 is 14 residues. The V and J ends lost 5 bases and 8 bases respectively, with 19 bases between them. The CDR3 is CASSFGGESRGYTF. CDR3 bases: TGTGCCAGCAGTTTCGGGGGGGAGTCCAGGGGCTACACCTTC.

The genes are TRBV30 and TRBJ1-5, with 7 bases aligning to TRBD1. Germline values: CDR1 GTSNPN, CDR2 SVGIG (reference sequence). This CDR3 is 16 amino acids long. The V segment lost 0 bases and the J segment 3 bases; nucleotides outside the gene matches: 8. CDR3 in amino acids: CAWSVRTGTINQPQHF. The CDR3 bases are TGTGCCTGGAGTGTACGGACAGGAACAATCAATCAGCCCCAGCATTTT.

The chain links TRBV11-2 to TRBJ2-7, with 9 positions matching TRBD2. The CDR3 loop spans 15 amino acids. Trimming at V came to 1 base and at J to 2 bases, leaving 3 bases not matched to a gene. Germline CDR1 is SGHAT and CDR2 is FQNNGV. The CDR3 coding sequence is TGTGCCAGCAGCTTAGTGGCTAGCGGGACCTACGAGCAGTACTTC. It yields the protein CASSLVASGTYEQYF.

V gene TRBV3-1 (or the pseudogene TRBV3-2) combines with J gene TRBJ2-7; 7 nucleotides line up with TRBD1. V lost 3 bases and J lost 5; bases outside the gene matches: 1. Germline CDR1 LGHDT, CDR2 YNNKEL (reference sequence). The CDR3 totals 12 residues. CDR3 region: CASSQGTDEQYV. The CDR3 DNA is TGTGCCAGCAGCCAGGGGACAGACGAGCAGTACGTC.

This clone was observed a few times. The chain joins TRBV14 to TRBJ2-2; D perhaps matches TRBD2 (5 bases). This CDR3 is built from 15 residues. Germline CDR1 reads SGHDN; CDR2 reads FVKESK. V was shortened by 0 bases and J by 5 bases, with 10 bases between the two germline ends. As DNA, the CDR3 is TGTGCCAGCAGCCAAGAGATACCGGGGACCGGGGAGCTGTTTTTT. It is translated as CASSQEIPGTGELFF.

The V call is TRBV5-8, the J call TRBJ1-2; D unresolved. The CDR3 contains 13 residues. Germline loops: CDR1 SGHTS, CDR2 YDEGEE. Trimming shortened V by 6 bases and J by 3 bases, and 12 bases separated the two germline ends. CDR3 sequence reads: CASTPRLYYGYTF. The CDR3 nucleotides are TGTGCCAGCACCCCGCGTCTTTACTATGGCTACACCTTC. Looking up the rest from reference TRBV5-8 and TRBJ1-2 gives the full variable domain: EAGVTQSPTHLIKTRGQQATLRCSPISGHTSVYWYQQALGLGLQFLLWYDEGEERNRGNFPPRFSGRQFPNYSSELNVNALELEDSALYLCASTPRLYYGYTFGSGTRLTVV.

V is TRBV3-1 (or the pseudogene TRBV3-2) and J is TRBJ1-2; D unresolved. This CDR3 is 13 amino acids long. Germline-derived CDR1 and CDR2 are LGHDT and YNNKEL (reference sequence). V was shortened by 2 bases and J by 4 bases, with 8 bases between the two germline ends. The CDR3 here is CASSQFNSYGYTF. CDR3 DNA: TGTGCCAGCAGCCAATTTAACAGCTATGGCTACACCTTC.

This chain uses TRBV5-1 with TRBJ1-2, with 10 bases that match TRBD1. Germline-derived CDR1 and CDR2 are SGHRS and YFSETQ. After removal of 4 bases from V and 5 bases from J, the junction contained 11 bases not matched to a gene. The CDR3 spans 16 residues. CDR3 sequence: CASSADRGRRIYGYTF. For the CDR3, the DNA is TGCGCCAGCAGCGCGGACAGGGGGAGACGTATATATGGCTACACCTTC.